This T cell receptor beta chain was documented in a study of T-cell reconstitution after alpha-beta-depleted transplantation in children. As regards this clonotype: The antigen is unknown.

Preparation of the TCRbeta library was carried out with unique molecular identifiers. TCRdb reanalysed the PCR reads using MiXCR and keeps one entry per CDR3 protein. The table records hundreds of thousands of distinct CDR3 sequences, around 16% of them present only once. Overall study findings and caveats: Diversity of TCRbeta at day 60 was high in some patients, arising from surviving recipient T cells and thymic progenitors.

Germline CDR1 and CDR2: SGHRS and YFSETQ. This CDR3 is built from 17 residues. V shed 5 bases and J 1 base; nucleotides not matched to a gene: 10. The receptor's source is a boy under two years old who had a stem cell transplant for Wiskott-Aldrich syndrome, so the T cells may come from the graft donor. The chain uses TRBV5-1 and TRBJ2-7, with 12 bases identical to TRBD2. Specimen: PBMCs, mostly from graft donor cells, collected 360 days after TCRalphabeta/CD19-depleted stem cell transplant. CDR3: CASSFGLAGPYSYEQYF. The CDR3, as DNA: TGCGCCAGCAGTTTTGGACTAGCGGGGCCGTATTCCTACGAGCAGTACTTC.